Below, one TCR beta chain is given with its context. This entry is derived from a study of blood T cell repertoires in COVID-19. About the research overall: Acute-phase and convalescent COVID-19 samples originated in the United States, Italy and Spain.

In the source study's methods: Estimation of nucleated cell counts relied on the amplification of reference gene primers. TCRdb's table, derived via immunoSEQ multiplex PCR, lists solely in-frame clones and lacks some. V and J calls and clone size come straight from that table; D and trimming were deduced from the DNA. Of just over 150,000 clones in the sample, approximately 82% were seen once. Followed longitudinally, the Seattle patients had been enrolled during active infection. Unmatched junction bases numbered 17, after V lost 6 bases and J lost 8 bases. Germline loops: CDR1 SNHLY, CDR2 FYNNEI. The CDR3 runs to 18 residues.

The J gene is TRBJ2-4, the V gene TRBV2; 12 bases are shared with TRBD1. This receptor was taken from a woman in her 40s with COVID-19, enrolled during active disease. The sample consisted of peripheral blood. The CDR3 region is CASRPGQGATPTKDIQYF. The CDR3 DNA follows: TGTGCCAGCAGACCGGGACAGGGGGCTACCCCGACCAAGGACATTCAGTACTTC.